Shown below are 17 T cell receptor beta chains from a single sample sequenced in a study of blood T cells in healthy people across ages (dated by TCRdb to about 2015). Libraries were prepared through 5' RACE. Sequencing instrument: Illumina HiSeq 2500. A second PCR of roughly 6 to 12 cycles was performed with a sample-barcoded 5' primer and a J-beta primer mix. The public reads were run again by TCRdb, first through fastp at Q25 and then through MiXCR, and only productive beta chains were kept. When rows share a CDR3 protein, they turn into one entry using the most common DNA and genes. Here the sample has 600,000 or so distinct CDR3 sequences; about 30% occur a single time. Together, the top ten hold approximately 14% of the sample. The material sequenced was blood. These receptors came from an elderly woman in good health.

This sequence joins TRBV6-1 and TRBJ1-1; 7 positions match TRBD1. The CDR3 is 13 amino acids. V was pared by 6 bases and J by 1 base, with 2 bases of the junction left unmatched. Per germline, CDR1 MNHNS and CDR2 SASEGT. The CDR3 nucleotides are TGTGCCAGCAGGGGACAGAAGAACACTGAAGCTTTCTTT. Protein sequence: CASRGQKNTEAFF.

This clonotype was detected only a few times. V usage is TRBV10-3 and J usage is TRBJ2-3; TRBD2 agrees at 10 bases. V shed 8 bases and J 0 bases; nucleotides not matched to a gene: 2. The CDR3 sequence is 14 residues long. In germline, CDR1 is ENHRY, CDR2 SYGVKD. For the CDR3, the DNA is TGTGCCATCGGACTAGCGGCGAGCACAGATACGCAGTATTTT. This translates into CAIGLAASTDTQYF.

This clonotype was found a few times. CDR3 bases: TGTGCCTGGGGGAGTAATGAGCAGTTCTTC. Amino acid sequence: CAWGSNEQFF. The chain carries TRBV30 and TRBJ2-1; D might be TRBD2 (5 bases). The CDR3 spans 10 residues. Germline V gene lookup returns CDR1 GTSNPN and CDR2 SVGIG (reference sequence). V lost 5 bases, J lost 7 bases, and 6 bases lay in between.

The CDR3 sequence: CASSQEHSLDTGELFF. CDR3 coding DNA: TGTGCCAGCAGCCAAGAACACAGCTTGGACACCGGGGAGCTGTTTTTT. V gene TRBV4-2 combines with J gene TRBJ2-2; D remains ambiguous. The V end was cut by 0 bases, the J end by 3 bases, with 11 bases between. The CDR3 is made up of 16 amino acids. The germline gives CDR1 LGHNA, CDR2 YNFKEQ.

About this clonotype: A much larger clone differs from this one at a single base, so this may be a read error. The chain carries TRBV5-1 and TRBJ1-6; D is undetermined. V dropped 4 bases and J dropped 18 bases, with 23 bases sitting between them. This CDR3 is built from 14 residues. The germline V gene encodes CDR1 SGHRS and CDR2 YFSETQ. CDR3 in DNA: TGCGCCAGCAGCCCTAGACAAGATAATTCACTCCCCCACTTT. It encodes CASSPRQDNSLPHF.

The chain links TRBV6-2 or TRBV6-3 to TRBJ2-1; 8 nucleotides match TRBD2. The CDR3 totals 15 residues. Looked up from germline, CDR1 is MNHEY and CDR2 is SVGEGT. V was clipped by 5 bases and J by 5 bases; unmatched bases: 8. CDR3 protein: CASSPSGGLHNEQFF. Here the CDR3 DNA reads TGTGCCAGCAGTCCCAGCGGGGGACTTCACAATGAGCAGTTCTTC.

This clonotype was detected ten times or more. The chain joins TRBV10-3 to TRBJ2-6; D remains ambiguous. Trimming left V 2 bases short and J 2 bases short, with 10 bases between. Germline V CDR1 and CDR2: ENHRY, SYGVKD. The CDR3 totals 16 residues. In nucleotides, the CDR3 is TGTGCCATCAGTGAGCCAGCGAAGGCTGGGGCCAACGTCCTGACTTTC. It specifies CAISEPAKAGANVLTF.

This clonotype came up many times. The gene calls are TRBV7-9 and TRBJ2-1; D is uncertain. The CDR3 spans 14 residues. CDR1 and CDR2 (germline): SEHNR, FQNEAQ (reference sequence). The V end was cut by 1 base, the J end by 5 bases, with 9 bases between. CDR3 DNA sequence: TGTGCCAGCAGCTTAGTACAGCTCGACAATGAGCAGTTCTTC. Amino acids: CASSLVQLDNEQFF. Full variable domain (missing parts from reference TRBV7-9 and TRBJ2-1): DTGVSQNPRHKITKRGQNVTFRCDPISEHNRLYWYRQTLGQGPEFLTYFQNEAQLEKSRLLSDRFSAERPKGSFSTLEIQRTEQGDSAMYLCASSLVQLDNEQFFGPGTRLTVL.

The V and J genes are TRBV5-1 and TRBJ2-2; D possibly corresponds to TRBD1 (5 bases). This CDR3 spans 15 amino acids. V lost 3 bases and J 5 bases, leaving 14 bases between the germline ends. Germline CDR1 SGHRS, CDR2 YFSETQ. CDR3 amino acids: CASSSDQGRTGELFF. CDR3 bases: TGCGCCAGCAGCTCGGACCAGGGTAGAACCGGGGAGCTGTTTTTT.

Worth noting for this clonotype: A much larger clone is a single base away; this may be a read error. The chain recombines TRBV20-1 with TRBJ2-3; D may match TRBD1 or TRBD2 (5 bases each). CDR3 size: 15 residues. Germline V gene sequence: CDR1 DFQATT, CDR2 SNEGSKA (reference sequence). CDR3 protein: CSAGDGRDPTDAQYF. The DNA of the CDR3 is TGCAGTGCTGGAGATGGCCGGGACCCTACAGATGCGCAGTATTTT.

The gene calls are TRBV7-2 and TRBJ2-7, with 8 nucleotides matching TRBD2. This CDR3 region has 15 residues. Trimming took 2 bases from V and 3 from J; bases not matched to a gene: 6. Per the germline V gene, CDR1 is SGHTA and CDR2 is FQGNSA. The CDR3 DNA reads TGTGCCAGCAGCTTATCTTCCCTAGCGGGCTACGAGCAGTACTTC. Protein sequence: CASSLSSLAGYEQYF.

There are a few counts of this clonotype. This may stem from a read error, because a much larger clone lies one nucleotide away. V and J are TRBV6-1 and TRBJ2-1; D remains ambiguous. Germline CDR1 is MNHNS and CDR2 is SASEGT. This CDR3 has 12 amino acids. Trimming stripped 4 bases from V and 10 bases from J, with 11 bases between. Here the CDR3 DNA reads TGTGCCAGCAGTGTCATTCTCTACGAGCAGTTCTTC. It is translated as CASSVILYEQFF.

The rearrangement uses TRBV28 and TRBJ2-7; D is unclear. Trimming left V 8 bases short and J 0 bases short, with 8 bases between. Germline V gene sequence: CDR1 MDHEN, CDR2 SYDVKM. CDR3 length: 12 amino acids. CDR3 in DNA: TGTGCCAGCCAGGTTAGCTCCTACGAGCAGTACTTC. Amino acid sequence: CASQVSSYEQYF.

The CDR3 protein is CASSEGLHSTDTQYF. For the CDR3, the DNA is TGTGCCAGCAGTGAGGGACTACATAGCACAGATACGCAGTATTTT. This chain joins TRBV27 and TRBJ2-3, with 7 bases that match TRBD2. Losses at the gene ends were 5 bases for V and 0 bases for J; bases not matched to a gene: 5. Germline lookup yields CDR1 MNHEY and CDR2 SMNVEV (reference sequence). The CDR3 is 15 amino acids.

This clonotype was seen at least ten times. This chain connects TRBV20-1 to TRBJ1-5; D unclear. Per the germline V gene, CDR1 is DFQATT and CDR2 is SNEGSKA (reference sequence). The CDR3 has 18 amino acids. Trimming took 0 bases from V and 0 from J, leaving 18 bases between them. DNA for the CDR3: TGCAGTGCTAGAGATCAAGGAGGGCTTAAGGGTAGCAATCAGCCCCAGCATTTT. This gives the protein CSARDQGGLKGSNQPQHF.

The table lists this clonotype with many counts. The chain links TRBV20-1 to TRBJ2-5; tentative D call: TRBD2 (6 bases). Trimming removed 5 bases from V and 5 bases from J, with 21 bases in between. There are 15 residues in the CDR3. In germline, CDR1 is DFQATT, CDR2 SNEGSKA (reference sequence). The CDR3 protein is CSAAPSGGSGETQYF. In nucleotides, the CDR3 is TGCAGTGCTGCACCCTCTGGGGGGTCCGGGGAGACCCAGTACTTC.

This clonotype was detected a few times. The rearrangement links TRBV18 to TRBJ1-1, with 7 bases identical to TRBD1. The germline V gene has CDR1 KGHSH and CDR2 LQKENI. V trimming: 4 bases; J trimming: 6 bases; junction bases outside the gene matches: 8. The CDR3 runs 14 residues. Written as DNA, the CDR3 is TGTGCCAGCTCACTCGACAGGGTGAATTCTGAAGCTTTCTTT. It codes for CASSLDRVNSEAFF.